Following are 27 T cell receptor beta chains from one sample sequenced in a study of T cell repertoires in cytomegalovirus infection (dated by TCRdb to the late 2010s). According to the study, the label for this sample's treatment or condition signals: in vitro stimulation with specific CMV peptide epitopes to enrich CMV-specific T cells. The sample was run on an Illumina HiSeq 1500. TCRdb redid the processing of the public reads, applying fastp at Q25 and MiXCR, and retained in-frame beta chains. Under each unique CDR3 protein, matching rows form one entry showing the most common genes and DNA. Present in this sample are 380,000 or so distinct CDR3 sequences, around a third of which were seen just once. The top ten constitute about 13% of the sample. The antigens of these receptors remain unknown. The starting material was cultured PBMCs, obtained from culture after CMV antigen stimulation. The receptors shown here come from a human donor in good health (CMV status not recorded). Some clones in this sample may be carry-over from other donors' samples.

In its sample, this clonotype was seen a few times. The V and J genes are TRBV19 and TRBJ2-1; tentative D call: TRBD1 (5 bases). Trimming removed 4 bases at V and 12 bases at J, with 13 bases between. Germline assignment: CDR1 LNHDA and CDR2 SQIVND (reference sequence). The CDR3 runs 12 residues. This CDR3 is CASSNQGWVQFF. The CDR3 DNA reads TGTGCCAGTAGTAATCAGGGTTGGGTGCAGTTCTTC.

The genes are TRBV6-2 or TRBV6-3 and TRBJ2-5; D is perhaps TRBD2 (5 bases). Trimming shortened V by 4 bases and J by 0 bases, and 18 bases separated the two germline ends. The CDR3 length is 17 residues. Germline loops: CDR1 MNHEY, CDR2 SVGEGT. The CDR3: CASSLRAGLTYQETQYF. The DNA for the CDR3 is TGTGCCAGCAGTTTGCGAGCTGGACTTACGTACCAAGAGACCCAGTACTTC.

This clonotype showed up just a few times. The rearrangement uses TRBV13 and TRBJ2-7; 8 bases fit TRBD2. V shed 4 bases and J 3 bases; nucleotides not matched to a gene: 5. CDR1 is PRHDT and CDR2 is FYEKMQ in the germline V gene (reference sequence). The CDR3 length is 14 residues. CDR3 protein: CASSSISGNYEQYF. The CDR3 DNA reads TGTGCCAGCAGCTCCATTAGCGGGAACTACGAGCAGTACTTC.

The chain is built from TRBV25-1 and TRBJ1-2, with TRBD1 as a possible D gene (5 bases). The CDR3 runs 13 residues. Germline V gene data show CDR1 as MGHDK and CDR2 as SYGVNS. V was shortened by 2 bases and J by 8 bases, with 12 bases between the two germline ends. CDR3 loop: CASSEIRVGGYTF. CDR3 bases: TGTGCCAGCAGTGAAATCAGGGTCGGGGGCTACACCTTC.

CDR3 nucleotides: TGCAGTGCTACTTCCCGGGAGGGCCCTCCTGAGCAGTTCTTC. Translated, it gives CSATSREGPPEQFF. The chain joins TRBV20-1 to TRBJ2-1; 8 nucleotides line up with TRBD2. V shed 4 bases and J 9 bases; nucleotides not matched to a gene: 11. Germline V gene data show CDR1 as DFQATT and CDR2 as SNEGSKA (reference sequence). The CDR3 contains 14 residues.

This clonotype has only a few counts. The chain carries TRBV7-2 and TRBJ1-5; possibly TRBD1 for D (6 bases). CDR1 and CDR2 (germline): SGHTA, FQGNSA. V was cut by 5 bases and J by 2 bases, with 10 bases left in between. CDR3 length equals 14 residues. DNA of the CDR3: TGTGCCAGCAGCCCGGACAGCCGCAATCAGCCCCAGCATTTT. Its protein product is CASSPDSRNQPQHF.

This clonotype has a count of ten or more. This chain links TRBV7-2 with TRBJ2-6, with 8 bases matching TRBD1. CDR1 and CDR2 (germline): SGHTA, FQGNSA. V dropped 5 bases and J dropped 0; count of bases not matched to a gene: 9. The CDR3 extends over 18 amino acids. CDR3 sequence: CASSTTQGVHSGANVLTF. In nucleotides, the CDR3 is TGTGCCAGCAGCACAACACAGGGGGTCCACTCTGGGGCCAACGTCCTGACTTTC.

V and J are TRBV11-3 and TRBJ1-3; unclear D gene. Germline V gene sequence: CDR1 SGHNT, CDR2 YENEEA. The germline V and J ends were trimmed by 7 bases and 4 bases, with 14 bases remaining between them. There are 14 residues in the CDR3. The CDR3 here is CASTPRTAGNTIYF. CDR3 sequence (DNA): TGTGCCAGCACTCCTCGGACGGCAGGAAACACCATATATTTT.

This clonotype has at least ten counts. The chain employs TRBV7-2 and TRBJ1-2, with D perhaps TRBD1 (6 bases). V lost 0 bases and J 8 bases, leaving 16 bases between the germline ends. The CDR3 runs 15 residues. Germline CDR1 SGHTA, CDR2 FQGNSA. The CDR3 region has the DNA TGTGCCAGCAGCTTAGCGGGGGCCGGGGGGAGAGGCTACACCTTC. Amino acid sequence: CASSLAGAGGRGYTF.

This chain connects TRBV7-9 to TRBJ2-3; 13 bases map to TRBD2. After removal of 1 base from V and 2 bases from J, the junction contained 12 bases not matched to a gene. This CDR3 region has 20 residues. Germline values: CDR1 SEHNR, CDR2 FQNEAQ (reference sequence). CDR3: CASSLGLAGGRNRATDTQYF. DNA of the CDR3: TGTGCCAGCAGCTTAGGACTAGCGGGAGGCCGAAACCGGGCCACAGATACGCAGTATTTT.

The chain links TRBV19 to TRBJ1-1; D may be TRBD1 (5 bases). The CDR3 loop spans 13 amino acids. The germline CDR1 and CDR2 sequences are LNHDA and SQIVND (reference sequence). The germline V and J ends were trimmed by 2 bases and 5 bases, with 9 bases remaining between them. CDR3 amino acids: CASSIRDGTEAFF. The CDR3, as DNA: TGTGCCAGTAGTATACGGGACGGAACTGAAGCTTTCTTT.

This clonotype was counted a few times. This chain uses TRBV12-3 or TRBV12-4 with TRBJ1-3, with 9 positions matching TRBD1. With V trimmed by 7 bases and J by 3 bases, 7 bases remained unmatched. The CDR3 has 15 residues. CDR3 DNA sequence: TGTGCCAGCAAGCTTGGACAGGGGAGTGGAAACACCATATATTTT. This gives the protein CASKLGQGSGNTIYF.

V is TRBV28 and J is TRBJ1-3; perhaps TRBD1 as D (6 bases). The V gene lost 5 bases and the J gene lost 0 bases, with 11 bases spanning the gap. Germline-derived CDR1 and CDR2 are MDHEN and SYDVKM. The CDR3 covers 15 residues. The CDR3 nucleotides are TGTGCCAGCAGTCTTTCGACAGGCTCTGGAAACACCATATATTTT. The encoded protein is CASSLSTGSGNTIYF.

The chain recombines TRBV5-6 with TRBJ2-7; no firm D call. Germline-derived CDR1 and CDR2 are SGHDT and YYEEEE. With 3 bases removed from V and 2 bases from J, the gap between germline ends came to 15 bases. The CDR3 runs 15 residues. The CDR3 spells CASSSQTDYPYEQYF. CDR3 DNA sequence: TGTGCCAGCAGCTCTCAGACGGATTACCCCTACGAGCAGTACTTC.

The chain employs TRBV20-1 and TRBJ2-1; TRBD2 matches 8 bases. V shed 3 bases, J shed 6 bases, and the junction held 10 bases outside the gene matches. The CDR3 runs to 15 residues. Looked up from germline, CDR1 is DFQATT and CDR2 is SNEGSKA (reference sequence). The CDR3 nucleotides are TGCAGTGCTAGTGCAATAGCGGGGAACATCAATGAGCAGTTCTTC. Its translation: CSASAIAGNINEQFF.

The rearrangement links TRBV7-2 to TRBJ2-4; D is possibly TRBD1 or TRBD2 (5 bases each). Between the trimmed V and J ends, which lost 5 bases and 9 bases, there was a span of 17 bases. The CDR3 sequence is 14 residues long. Germline V CDR1 and CDR2: SGHTA, FQGNSA. The CDR3 reads CASSQAGTRPIQYF. CDR3 DNA sequence: TGTGCCAGCAGCCAGGCAGGGACGCGCCCCATTCAGTACTTC.

The rearrangement joins TRBV7-2 to TRBJ2-7; 9 bases map to TRBD2. Per the germline V gene, CDR1 is SGHTA and CDR2 is FQGNSA. The CDR3 is made up of 15 amino acids. The V gene end was trimmed by 2 bases and the J gene end by 4 bases; junction bases not matched to a gene: 6. In DNA form, the CDR3 reads TGTGCCAGCAGCTTATCCCCTAGCGGGATTTACGAGCAGTACGTC. Its protein is CASSLSPSGIYEQYV.

The chain has TRBV27 and TRBJ2-1; a possible D gene is TRBD1 (5 bases). The V gene's germline CDR1 is MNHEY and CDR2 SMNVEV (reference sequence). The CDR3 extends over 13 amino acids. Trimming cost V 2 bases and J 9 bases, with 11 bases left between them. DNA for the CDR3: TGTGCCAGCAGTTTAGGAGTTAGGGGTGAGCAGTTCTTC. Amino acid sequence: CASSLGVRGEQFF.

The chain uses TRBV19 and TRBJ1-5, with 8 bases aligning to TRBD1. CDR1 is LNHDA, CDR2 SQIVND, per germline (reference sequence). The CDR3 contains 15 residues. Trimming cost V 7 bases and J 0 bases; bases outside gene matches: 5. In DNA, the CDR3 is TGTGCCAGTAAGACAGGGGCCCATAGCAATCAGCCCCAGCATTTT. Translated: CASKTGAHSNQPQHF. Looking up the rest from reference TRBV19 and TRBJ1-5 gives the full variable domain: DGGITQSPKYLFRKEGQNVTLSCEQNLNHDAMYWYRQDPGQGLRLIYYSQIVNDFQKGDIAEGYSVSREKKESFPLTVTSAQKNPTAFYLCASKTGAHSNQPQHFGDGTRLSIL.

This clonotype came up a few times. This chain joins TRBV7-2 and TRBJ2-1, with 8 bases matching TRBD2. Losses at the gene ends were 5 bases for V and 7 bases for J; bases not matched to a gene: 13. Germline V gives CDR1 SGHTA, CDR2 FQGNSA. This CDR3 spans 16 amino acids. The CDR3 here is CASSRGGGGHRNEQFF. The CDR3 DNA sequence: TGTGCCAGCAGCCGGGGGGGCGGGGGACATAGGAATGAGCAGTTCTTC.

J is TRBJ2-2 and V is TRBV7-2; D might be TRBD1 (6 bases). Trimming removed 1 base from V and 4 bases from J, with 10 bases in between. Germline CDR1 reads SGHTA; CDR2 reads FQGNSA. This CDR3 region has 15 residues. The CDR3: CASSLEGVVTGELFF. The CDR3 region has the DNA TGTGCCAGCAGCTTAGAGGGGGTTGTCACCGGGGAGCTGTTTTTT.

This clonotype was seen a handful of times. The chain is built from TRBV11-2 and TRBJ2-5, with 9 bases identical to TRBD1. In germline, CDR1 is SGHAT, CDR2 FQNNGV. With V trimmed by 5 bases and J by 5 bases, 6 bases remained unmatched. The CDR3 runs 14 residues. CDR3 region: CASSTGQGWETQYF. CDR3 sequence (DNA): TGTGCCAGCAGCACCGGACAGGGGTGGGAGACCCAGTACTTC. Variable domain in full (rest from reference TRBV11-2 and TRBJ2-5): EAGVAQSPRYKIIEKRQSVAFWCNPISGHATLYWYQQILGQGPKLLIQFQNNGVVDDSQLPKDRFSAERLKGVDSTLKIQPAKLEDSAVYLCASSTGQGWETQYFGPGTRLLVL.

This clonotype was detected only a few times. The V and J genes are TRBV7-6 and TRBJ1-1; no definite D call. This CDR3 has 14 amino acids. Germline loops: CDR1 SGHVS, CDR2 FNYEAQ. V was cut by 5 bases and J by 4 bases, with 14 bases left in between. In DNA form, the CDR3 reads TGTGCCAGCAGCACATTCCGGGAGGGCACTGAAGCTTTCTTT. This gives the protein CASSTFREGTEAFF.

This clonotype was recorded a few times. CDR3 in DNA: TGTGCCAGTAGTATGGGGCCGAGCTCCTACAATGAGCAGTTCTTC. Translating it yields CASSMGPSSYNEQFF. The chain combines TRBV19 with TRBJ2-1, with D maybe TRBD1 (5 bases). The germline V gene has CDR1 LNHDA and CDR2 SQIVND (reference sequence). Trimming took off 3 bases at V and 0 bases at J, with 9 bases between the two ends. The CDR3 is 15 amino acids.

The V gene is TRBV7-2, the J gene TRBJ1-1; D gene uncertain. Germline V gene lookup returns CDR1 SGHTA and CDR2 FQGNSA. V shed 5 bases and J shed 1 base, with 5 bases lying between them. The CDR3 contains 12 residues. The CDR3 reads CASSKRNTEAFF. As DNA, the CDR3 is TGTGCCAGCAGCAAAAGGAACACTGAAGCTTTCTTT.

V is TRBV10-2 and J is TRBJ1-5; 10 nucleotides align to TRBD1. The length of the CDR3 is 14 residues. The V gene end was trimmed by 10 bases and the J gene end by 1 base; junction bases not matched to a gene: 4. Germline CDR1 WSHSY, CDR2 SAAADI. CDR3 in DNA: TGCGCCACCGGGACAGGGGAGAGCAATCAGCCCCAGCATTTT. This codes for CATGTGESNQPQHF.

A few counts support this clonotype. The chain carries TRBV7-3 and TRBJ2-3, with TRBD2 matching over 8 bases. The CDR3 loop spans 15 amino acids. Germline values: CDR1 SGHTA, CDR2 FQGTGA. V shed 5 bases, J shed 4 bases, and the junction held 8 bases outside the gene matches. CDR3 protein: CASSLIAGRADTQYF. CDR3 DNA sequence: TGTGCCAGCAGCCTAATAGCGGGACGCGCAGATACGCAGTATTTT.